Given below is one T cell receptor (beta chain) in context. These data are taken from a study of T cells in Graves' hyperthyroidism and ophthalmopathy. The germline V and J ends were trimmed by 7 bases and 7 bases, with 17 bases remaining between them. Germline V gene lookup returns CDR1 MNHNS and CDR2 SASEGT. This CDR3 is built from 14 residues. There were TCR beta CDR3 regions amplified from RNA transcripts. Carried out on the TCR CDR3, a first-round RT-PCR used the HTBI primer set. In TCRdb, the multiplex PCR reads were re-called with MiXCR into one record per CDR3 protein. In the table there are hundreds of thousands of distinct CDR3 sequences, roughly 40% of which are singletons.

The origin of this receptor is a young man with Graves' hyperthyroidism. The sequencing sample was made of blood. The rearrangement joins TRBV6-1 to TRBJ1-5; possible D gene TRBD1, 5 bases. The CDR3 DNA reads as TGTGCCAGCAACCTCTCGGGCAGGGAACAGCCCCAGCATTTT. It encodes CASNLSGREQPQHF.